These 21 T cell receptor beta chains originate from one sample sequenced in a study of T cells in localized non-small cell lung cancer. Assay: immunoSEQ multiplex PCR; the TCRdb copy retains only in-frame clones and omits some. The data show tens of thousands of clones, approximately 85% seen once. The sample in question was peripheral blood, obtained before any cancer treatment. The receptor set was obtained from a female donor aged 60 or older with stage I lung adenocarcinoma.

This clone was picked up one time. The J gene is TRBJ1-4, the V gene TRBV5-6; tentative D call: TRBD1 (6 bases). The CDR3 covers 18 residues. Trimming took off 3 bases at V and 3 bases at J, with 21 bases between the two ends. Germline CDR1 reads SGHDT; CDR2 reads YYEEEE. This CDR3 is CASSSTIGTKAPNEKLFF. Written as DNA, the CDR3 is TGTGCCAGCAGCTCTACCATCGGGACAAAAGCGCCTAATGAAAAACTGTTTTTT. Full variable domain (remainder filled in from reference TRBV5-6 and TRBJ1-4): DAGVTQSPTHLIKTRGQQVTLRCSPKSGHDTVSWYQQALGQGPQFIFQYYEEEERQRGNFPDRFSGHQFPNYSSELNVNALLLGDSALYLCASSSTIGTKAPNEKLFFGSGTQLSVL.

This clone has just a few counts. The V and J genes are TRBV29-1 and TRBJ1-5; D is unclear. The CDR3 is 13 residues long. V was shortened by 0 bases and J by 6 bases, with 9 bases between the two germline ends. Germline V lookup: CDR1 SQVTM, CDR2 ANQGSEA. The CDR3 DNA reads as TGCAGCGTTGAAGAGAGCCCCGGTCAGCCCCAGCATTTT. Amino acids: CSVEESPGQPQHF.

This rearrangement joins TRBV12-5 to TRBJ2-5, with D perhaps matching TRBD1 (6 bases). Germline V gene sequence: CDR1 LGHNT, CDR2 FRNRAP. Trimming took off 4 bases at V and 1 base at J, with 13 bases between the two ends. The CDR3 covers 15 residues. CDR3 in amino acids: CASGSPGQPQETQYF. DNA of the CDR3: TGTGCTAGTGGTTCCCCCGGACAGCCCCAAGAGACCCAGTACTTC.

The V and J genes are TRBV25-1 and TRBJ2-3; D ambiguous. Per germline, CDR1 MGHDK and CDR2 SYGVNS. V lost 2 bases, J lost 6 bases, and 15 bases lay in between. There are 15 residues in the CDR3. As DNA, the CDR3 is TGTGCCAGCAGTGAAAGTTGGGCTCGACCTGATACGCAGTATTTT. Translation gives CASSESWARPDTQYF.

The chain employs TRBV7-3 and TRBJ2-2; perhaps TRBD2 as D (6 bases). Between the trimmed V and J ends, which lost 8 bases and 0 bases, there was a span of 10 bases. CDR3 size: 14 residues. From germline, CDR1 is SGHTA and CDR2 FQGTGA. The CDR3 sequence is CASGRTSNTGELFF. CDR3 coding DNA: TGTGCCAGCGGGAGGACATCGAACACCGGGGAGCTGTTTTTT.

V and J are TRBV6-1 and TRBJ2-7; 10 bases line up with TRBD2. The germline CDR1 and CDR2 sequences are MNHNS and SASEGT. V was clipped by 4 bases and J by 7 bases; unmatched bases: 7. The CDR3 runs 14 residues. The CDR3 here is CASSGAGGPREQYF. DNA for the CDR3: TGTGCCAGCAGTGGAGCGGGAGGGCCCCGGGAGCAGTACTTC.

The chain uses TRBV2 and TRBJ1-6; TRBD1 matches at 9 bases. There are 14 residues in the CDR3. J lost 5 bases, V lost 9 bases, and 5 bases had no gene match. Germline V gene sequence: CDR1 SNHLY, CDR2 FYNNEI. The CDR3 loop is CASHRGLHNSPLHF. The CDR3 region has the DNA TGTGCCAGTCACAGGGGGCTCCATAATTCACCCCTCCACTTT.

Note on this clone: One junction end does not reproduce the germline sequence, and a read error may be involved. The chain is built from TRBV7-7 and TRBJ2-3; 11 bases align to TRBD2. The CDR3 contains 17 residues. CDR1 and CDR2 (germline): SSHAT, FNYEAQ (reference sequence). CDR3 nucleotide sequence: TGTGCTAGCAGCCAAGCCCTAGCGGGAGGCCCCACAGATACGCAGTATTTT. It encodes CASSQALAGGPTDTQYF.

The genes are TRBV28 and TRBJ2-7; TRBD1 aligns across 11 bases. Germline-derived CDR1 and CDR2 are MDHEN and SYDVKM. CDR3 length: 14 residues. Trimming removed 5 bases from V and 5 bases from J; junction bases left unmatched: 5. CDR3 sequence (DNA): TGTGCCAGCAGTGTGGACAGGGGGCGCGACGAGCAGTACTTC. Translation gives CASSVDRGRDEQYF.

This clone appeared once. This chain links TRBV6-5 with TRBJ1-5, with D uncertain. The CDR3 totals 14 residues. CDR1 is MNHEY and CDR2 is SVGAGI in the germline V gene. Trimming took off 6 bases at V and 3 bases at J, with 12 bases between the two ends. The CDR3 here is CASRGSRYNQPQHF. The CDR3 DNA is TGTGCCAGCAGGGGTTCGCGTTACAATCAGCCCCAGCATTTT.

This clone was picked up a small number of times. The chain combines TRBV7-8 with TRBJ1-1, with 10 bases that match TRBD1. The length of the CDR3 is 15 residues. Germline V gene data show CDR1 as SGHVS and CDR2 as FQNEAQ. V was pared by 1 base and J by 4 bases, with 3 bases of the junction left unmatched. Here the CDR3 DNA reads TGTGCCAGCAGCTTAGAGGGACAGGGGTTCACTGAAGCTTTCTTT. Residues: CASSLEGQGFTEAFF.

J is TRBJ2-1 and V is TRBV14; 8 bases match TRBD2. The CDR3 is made up of 15 amino acids. With V trimmed by 2 bases and J by 8 bases, 8 bases remained unmatched. Germline V gene sequence: CDR1 SGHDN, CDR2 FVKESK. This chain's CDR3 is CASSQFRGGTDEQFF. DNA for the CDR3: TGTGCCAGCAGCCAATTTCGGGGGGGCACAGATGAGCAGTTCTTC.

This rearrangement joins TRBV6-5 to TRBJ1-6; a weak D match, TRBD1 (5 bases). Germline V lookup: CDR1 MNHEY, CDR2 SVGAGI. This CDR3 is 14 amino acids long. V was pared by 7 bases and J by 7 bases, with 14 bases between. DNA for the CDR3: TGTGCCAGCACCCAGGGTCTTGGGAATTCACCCCTCCACTTT. As protein: CASTQGLGNSPLHF.

The chain couples TRBV7-2 to TRBJ2-2; D might be TRBD2 (5 bases). The CDR3 has 16 residues. The V end was cut by 5 bases, the J end by 6 bases, with 19 bases between. In germline, CDR1 is SGHTA, CDR2 FQGNSA. CDR3 sequence reads: CASSPTGDVRAGELFF. The CDR3 nucleotides are TGTGCCAGCAGCCCGACCGGGGATGTGAGGGCCGGGGAGCTGTTTTTT.

This clone occurred once. The gene calls are TRBV7-2 and TRBJ2-7, with TRBD1 matching 7 bases. Per germline, CDR1 SGHTA and CDR2 FQGNSA. This CDR3 has 14 residues. With V trimmed by 5 bases and J by 2 bases, 6 bases remained unmatched. In DNA form, the CDR3 reads TGTGCCAGCAGCCCACGACAGGGCGCCTACGAGCAGTACTTC. It is translated as CASSPRQGAYEQYF. Variable domain in full (rest from reference TRBV7-2 and TRBJ2-7): GAGVSQSPSNKVTEKGKDVELRCDPISGHTALYWYRQSLGQGLEFLIYFQGNSAPDKSGLPSDRFSAERTGGSVSTLTIQRTQQEDSAVYLCASSPRQGAYEQYFGPGTRLTVT.

The V call is TRBV6-6, the J call TRBJ2-7, with 12 positions matching TRBD2. Trimming removed 1 base from V and 3 bases from J; junction bases left unmatched: 1. The CDR3 has 15 amino acids. Germline V CDR1 and CDR2: MNHNY, SVGAGI (reference sequence). The CDR3 loop reads CASSYLLAGGYEQYF. The CDR3 coding sequence is TGTGCCAGCAGTTACTTACTAGCGGGGGGCTACGAGCAGTACTTC.

The rearrangement joins TRBV6-1 to TRBJ2-7; 7 bases map to TRBD1. Germline CDR1 and CDR2: MNHNS and SASEGT. The CDR3 totals 14 residues. After removal of 3 bases from V and 3 bases from J, the junction contained 5 bases not matched to a gene. CDR3 residues: CASSEEGGFYEQYF. In DNA form, the CDR3 reads TGTGCCAGCAGTGAGGAAGGGGGCTTCTACGAGCAGTACTTC.

This chain uses TRBV5-1 with TRBJ2-1; 11 bases align to TRBD2. CDR3 length: 17 amino acids. Per the germline V gene, CDR1 is SGHRS and CDR2 is YFSETQ. Unmatched junction bases numbered 15, after V lost 1 base and J lost 12 bases. CDR3 in DNA: TGCGCCAGCAGCTTGTTTCTAGCGGGAGGACCAGGCGCCCCGCAGTTCTTC. Encoded protein: CASSLFLAGGPGAPQFF.

CDR3 sequence: CASSLVSGGGSPLHF. The CDR3, as DNA: TGTGCCAGCAGCTTAGTGTCTGGGGGTGGTTCACCCCTCCACTTT. The chain couples TRBV7-8 to TRBJ1-6, with D possibly being TRBD1 (5 bases). Germline CDR1 is SGHVS and CDR2 is FQNEAQ. V lost 1 base to trimming and J lost 9 bases, with 13 bases between them. There are 15 residues in the CDR3.

This CDR3 reads CASSFTSGTPREQFF. The CDR3, as DNA: TGTGCCAGCAGCTTCACTAGCGGGACCCCCCGGGAGCAGTTCTTC. This chain uses TRBV11-1 with TRBJ2-1, with TRBD2 identical over 10 bases. J lost 10 bases, V lost 3 bases, and 9 bases had no gene match. CDR1 SGHAT and CDR2 FQDESV come from the germline V gene (reference sequence). The CDR3 is made up of 15 amino acids.

The chain employs TRBV5-1 and TRBJ2-2; TRBD1 agrees at 12 bases. V shed 4 bases and J 4 bases; nucleotides not matched to a gene: 8. The CDR3 totals 17 residues. CDR1 is SGHRS and CDR2 is YFSETQ in the germline V gene. The CDR3 region has the DNA TGCGCCAGCAGCAAGGGACAGGGGGCCCGAGGCACCGGGGAGCTGTTTTTT. Translated: CASSKGQGARGTGELFF.